This TCR beta chain comes out of a study of blood T cell repertoires in COVID-19. The CDR3 is 16 residues long. V was pared by 7 bases and J by 6 bases, with 25 bases between. In germline, CDR1 is SGHDT, CDR2 YYEEEE. Sequencing used immunoSEQ multiplex PCR; TCRdb keeps in-frame clones, though not all of them. The sample lists 80,000 or so clones; about 80% were seen once. The TCR originated in a man older than 75 with acute or convalescent COVID-19. Sequenced input: peripheral blood. The rearrangement uses TRBV5-6 and TRBJ1-1; possibly TRBD1 for D (5 bases). The CDR3 DNA follows: TGTGCCAGCCGAGGCCACTCTCGGGGGAAAATAGCTGAAGCTTTCTTT. It is translated as CASRGHSRGKIAEAFF.